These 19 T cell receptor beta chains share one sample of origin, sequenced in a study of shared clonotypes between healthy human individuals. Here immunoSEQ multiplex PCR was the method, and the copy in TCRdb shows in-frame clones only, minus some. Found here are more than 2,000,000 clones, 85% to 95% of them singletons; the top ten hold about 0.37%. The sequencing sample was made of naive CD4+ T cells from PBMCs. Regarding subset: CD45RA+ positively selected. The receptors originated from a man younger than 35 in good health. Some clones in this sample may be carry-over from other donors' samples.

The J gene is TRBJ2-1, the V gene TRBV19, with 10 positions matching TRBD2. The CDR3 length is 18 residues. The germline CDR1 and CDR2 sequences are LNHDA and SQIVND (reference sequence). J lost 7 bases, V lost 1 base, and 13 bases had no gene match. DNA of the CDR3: TGTGCCAGTAGTATAGTCACCCTGAGAAGCGGGAGGGTGAATGAGCAGTTCTTC. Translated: CASSIVTLRSGRVNEQFF.

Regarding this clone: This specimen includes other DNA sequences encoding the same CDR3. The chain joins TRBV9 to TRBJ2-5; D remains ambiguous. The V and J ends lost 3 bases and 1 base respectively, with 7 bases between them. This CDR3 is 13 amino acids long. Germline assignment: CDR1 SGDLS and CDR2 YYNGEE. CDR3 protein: CASSAGPQETQYF. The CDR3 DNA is TGTGCCAGCAGCGCCGGGCCCCAAGAGACCCAGTACTTC.

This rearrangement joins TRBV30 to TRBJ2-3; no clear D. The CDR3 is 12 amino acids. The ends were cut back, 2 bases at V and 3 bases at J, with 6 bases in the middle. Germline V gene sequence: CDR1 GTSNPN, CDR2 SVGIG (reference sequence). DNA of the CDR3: TGTGCCTGGAGTTTTGTAACAGATACGCAGTATTTT. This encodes CAWSFVTDTQYF. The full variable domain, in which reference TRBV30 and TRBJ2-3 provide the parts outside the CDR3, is SQTIHQWPATLVQPVGSPLSLECTVEGTSNPNLYWYRQAAGRGLQLLFYSVGIGQISSEVPQNLSASRPQDRQFILSSKKLLLSDSGFYLCAWSFVTDTQYFGPGTRLTVL.

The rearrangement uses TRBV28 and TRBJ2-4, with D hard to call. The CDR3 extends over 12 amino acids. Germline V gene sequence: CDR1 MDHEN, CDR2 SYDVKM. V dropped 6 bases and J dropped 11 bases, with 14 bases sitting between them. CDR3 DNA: TGTGCCAGCAGGGGCTTGGAAACCCTTCAGTACTTC. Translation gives CASRGLETLQYF.

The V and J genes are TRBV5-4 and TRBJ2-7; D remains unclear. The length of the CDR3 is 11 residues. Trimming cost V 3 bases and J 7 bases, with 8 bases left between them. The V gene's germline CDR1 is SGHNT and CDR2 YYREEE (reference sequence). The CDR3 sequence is CASSSAVEQYF. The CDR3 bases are TGTGCCAGCAGCTCCGCGGTTGAGCAGTACTTC.

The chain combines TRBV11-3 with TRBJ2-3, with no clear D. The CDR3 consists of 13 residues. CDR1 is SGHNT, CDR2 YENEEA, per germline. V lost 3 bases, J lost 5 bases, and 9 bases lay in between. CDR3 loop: CASSLRLIDTQYF. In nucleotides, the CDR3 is TGTGCCAGCAGCTTGAGACTCATAGATACGCAGTATTTT. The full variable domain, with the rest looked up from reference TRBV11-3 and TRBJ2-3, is EAGVVQSPRYKIIEKKQPVAFWCNPISGHNTLYWYLQNLGQGPELLIRYENEEAVDDSQLPKDRFSAERLKGVDSTLKIQPAELGDSAVYLCASSLRLIDTQYFGPGTRLTVL.

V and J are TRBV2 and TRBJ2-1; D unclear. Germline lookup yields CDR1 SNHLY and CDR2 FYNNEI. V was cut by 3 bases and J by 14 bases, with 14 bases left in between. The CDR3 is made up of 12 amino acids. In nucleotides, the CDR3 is TGTGCCAGCAGTGAGCGAACCACGGAAGAGTTCTTC. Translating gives CASSERTTEEFF.

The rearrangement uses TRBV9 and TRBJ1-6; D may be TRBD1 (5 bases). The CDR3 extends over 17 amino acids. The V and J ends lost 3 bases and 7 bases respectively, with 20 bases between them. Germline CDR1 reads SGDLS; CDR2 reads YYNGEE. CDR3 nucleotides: TGTGCCAGCAGCGCCAGTGGGACCGGGACGGCAAATTCACCCCTCCACTTT. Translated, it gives CASSASGTGTANSPLHF.

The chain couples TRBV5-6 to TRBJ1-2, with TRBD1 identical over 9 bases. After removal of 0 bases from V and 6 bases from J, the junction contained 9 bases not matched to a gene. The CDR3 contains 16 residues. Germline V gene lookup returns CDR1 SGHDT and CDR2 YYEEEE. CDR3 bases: TGTGCCAGCAGCTTGGCCCCGGGACAGGGATTGGATGGCTACACCTTC. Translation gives CASSLAPGQGLDGYTF.

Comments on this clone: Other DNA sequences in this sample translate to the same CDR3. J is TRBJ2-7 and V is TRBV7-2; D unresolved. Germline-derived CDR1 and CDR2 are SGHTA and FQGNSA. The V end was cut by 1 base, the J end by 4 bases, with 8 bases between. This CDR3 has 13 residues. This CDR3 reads CASSLGVLYEQYF. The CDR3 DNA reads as TGTGCCAGCAGCTTAGGAGTCCTGTACGAGCAGTACTTC.

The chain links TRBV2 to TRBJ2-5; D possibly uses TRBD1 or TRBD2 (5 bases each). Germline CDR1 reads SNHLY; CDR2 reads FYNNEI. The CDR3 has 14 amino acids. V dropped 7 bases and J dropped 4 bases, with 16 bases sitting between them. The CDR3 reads CASTVTGGGETQYF. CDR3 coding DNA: TGTGCCAGCACCGTTACGGGTGGGGGAGAGACCCAGTACTTC.

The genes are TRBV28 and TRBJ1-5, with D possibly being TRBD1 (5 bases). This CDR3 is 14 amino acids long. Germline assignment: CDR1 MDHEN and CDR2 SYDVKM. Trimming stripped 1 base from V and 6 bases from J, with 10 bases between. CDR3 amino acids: CASSLYGGGQPQHF. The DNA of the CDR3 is TGTGCCAGCAGTTTATACGGGGGTGGTCAGCCCCAGCATTTT.

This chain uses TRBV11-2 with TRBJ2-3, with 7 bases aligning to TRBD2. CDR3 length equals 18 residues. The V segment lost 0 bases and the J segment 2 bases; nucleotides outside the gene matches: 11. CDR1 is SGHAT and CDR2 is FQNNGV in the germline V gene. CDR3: CASSLESLAALPTDTQYF. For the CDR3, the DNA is TGTGCCAGCAGCTTAGAGTCCCTAGCGGCCCTCCCCACAGATACGCAGTATTTT.

In nucleotides, the CDR3 is TGTGCCAGCAGTTTTCGCGGGAGGAACCGACAAGAGACCCAGTACTTC. Translation gives CASSFRGRNRQETQYF. The chain combines TRBV27 with TRBJ2-5, with TRBD2 matching 8 bases. V dropped 3 bases and J dropped 2; count of bases not matched to a gene: 8. CDR1 is MNHEY and CDR2 is SMNVEV in the germline V gene (reference sequence). The length of the CDR3 is 16 residues.

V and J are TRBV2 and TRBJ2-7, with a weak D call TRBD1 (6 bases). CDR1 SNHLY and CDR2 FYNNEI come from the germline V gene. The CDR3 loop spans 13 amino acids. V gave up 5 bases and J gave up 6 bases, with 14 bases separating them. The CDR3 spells CASSTGTWGEQYF. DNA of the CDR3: TGTGCCAGCAGTACCGGGACATGGGGCGAGCAGTACTTC.

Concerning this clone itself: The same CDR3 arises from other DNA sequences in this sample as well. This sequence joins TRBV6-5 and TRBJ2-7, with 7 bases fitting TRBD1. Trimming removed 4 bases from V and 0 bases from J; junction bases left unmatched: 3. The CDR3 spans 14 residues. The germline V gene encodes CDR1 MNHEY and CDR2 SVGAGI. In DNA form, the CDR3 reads TGTGCCAGCAGTTTAAACAGGGGCTCCTACGAGCAGTACTTC. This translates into CASSLNRGSYEQYF.

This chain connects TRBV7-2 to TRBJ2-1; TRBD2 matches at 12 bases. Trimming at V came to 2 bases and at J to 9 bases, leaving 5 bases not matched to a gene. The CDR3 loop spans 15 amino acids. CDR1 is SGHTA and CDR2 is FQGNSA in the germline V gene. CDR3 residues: CASSLLTLAGGEQFF. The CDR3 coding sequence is TGTGCCAGCAGCTTATTGACACTAGCGGGAGGTGAGCAGTTCTTC.

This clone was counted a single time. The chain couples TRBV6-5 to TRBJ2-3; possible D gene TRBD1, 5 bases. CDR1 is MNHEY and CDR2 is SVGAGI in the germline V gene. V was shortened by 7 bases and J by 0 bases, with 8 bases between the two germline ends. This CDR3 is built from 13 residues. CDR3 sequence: CASIGVSTDTQYF. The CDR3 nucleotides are TGTGCCAGCATAGGGGTCAGCACAGATACGCAGTATTTT.

The DNA of the CDR3 is TGTGCCAGCAGCGTAGCAACTAGCGGGGCAGCTAGCACAGATACGCAGTATTTT. It translates to CASSVATSGAASTDTQYF. The chain joins TRBV9 to TRBJ2-3; 10 bases line up with TRBD2. The CDR3 spans 18 residues. V lost 0 bases and J lost 0; bases outside the gene matches: 7. The germline CDR1 and CDR2 sequences are SGDLS and YYNGEE.